Listed below are T cell receptor beta chains from one sample, sequenced in a study of blood T cell repertoires in COVID-19. Only in-frame clones appear in the TCRdb table, and some are missing; sequencing was by immunoSEQ multiplex PCR. The sample contains tens of thousands of clones, more than 85% of which appear only once. The source material was peripheral blood. These receptors all come from a man between 65 and 85 years old with active or convalescent COVID-19. CDR3s include the opening cysteine and the closing phenylalanine or tryptophan. A D gene is named only where the DNA matches it firmly. Size is omitted from some rows. Given values are once, few, many or a class for expanded clones.

TRBJ2-1 | NA | TRBD2 | TRBV29-1 | CSVALGGTSGYNEQFF | TGCAGCGTGGCGTTAGGTGGGACTAGCGGGTACAATGAGCAGTTCTTC
TRBJ1-5 | NA | NA | TRBV18 | CASASLGASNQPQHF | TGTGCCAGCGCATCTCTGGGGGCTTCCAATCAGCCCCAGCATTTT
TRBJ1-5 | NA | NA | TRBV6-5 | CASSPPNLQPQHF | TGTGCCAGCAGTCCTCCTAATCTCCAGCCCCAGCATTTT
TRBJ1-1 | NA | TRBD1 | TRBV18 | CASSRDRNTEAFF | TGTGCCAGCTCACGGGACAGGAACACTGAAGCTTTCTTT
TRBJ2-5 | NA | NA | TRBV5-4 | CASSQGQETQYF | TGTGCCAGCAGCCAGGGGCAAGAGACCCAGTACTTC
TRBJ1-1 | NA | NA | TRBV19 | CASSPGGSRDTEAFF | TGTGCCAGTAGTCCCGGGGGGTCCCGGGACACTGAAGCTTTCTTT
TRBJ1-1 | NA | TRBD1 | TRBV19 | CASRPGQQNTEAFF | TGTGCCAGCCGACCGGGACAGCAGAACACTGAAGCTTTCTTT
TRBJ1-1 | NA | NA | TRBV6-2/TRBV6-3 | CASSYGGSVTEAFF | TGTGCCAGCAGTTACGGAGGGTCTGTAACTGAAGCTTTCTTT
TRBJ1-6 | NA | TRBD1 | TRBV19 | CASNEGAISPLHF | TGTGCCAGTAATGAGGGGGCTATTTCACCCCTCCACTTT
TRBJ1-6 | NA | NA | TRBV5-1 | CASSFDRNSPLHF | TGCGCCAGCAGCTTTGACAGGAATTCACCCCTCCACTTT
TRBJ1-1 | NA | TRBD1 | TRBV5-1 | CASSLGQGGNTEAFF | TGCGCCAGCAGCTTGGGACAGGGTGGGAACACTGAAGCTTTCTTT
TRBJ1-4 | NA | NA | TRBV7-9 | CASSLVETNEKLFF | TGTGCCAGCAGCTTAGTAGAAACTAATGAAAAACTGTTTTTT
TRBJ2-4 | once | NA | TRBV11-2 | CASSLDLTGNQYF | TGTGCCAGCAGCTTAGATCTGACGGGAAACCAGTACTTC
TRBJ2-7 | NA | NA | TRBV13 | CASSLAVAGEQYF | TGTGCCAGCAGCTTAGCGGTAGCAGGGGAGCAGTACTTC
TRBJ1-2 | NA | TRBD1 | TRBV28 | CASRGGSTGADYGYTF | TGTGCCAGCAGGGGCGGCTCTACAGGGGCGGACTATGGCTACACCTTC
TRBJ2-1 | NA | TRBD2 | TRBV3-1/TRBV3-2 | CASSLAGVWNEQFF | TGTGCCAGCTCCCTAGCGGGAGTATGGAATGAGCAGTTCTTC
TRBJ2-3 | NA | TRBD2 | TRBV6-5 | CASTLSSGTRDTQYF | TGTGCCAGCACCTTATCTAGCGGGACTAGAGATACGCAGTATTTT
TRBJ2-5 | NA | NA | TRBV9 | CASSVAEQETQYF | TGTGCCAGCAGCGTAGCAGAACAAGAGACCCAGTACTTC
TRBJ2-1 | NA | TRBD1 | TRBV7-3 | CASSIHLGQGDNEQFF | TGTGCCAGCAGTATACACTTGGGACAGGGGGACAATGAGCAGTTCTTC
TRBJ2-1 | NA | NA | TRBV5-1 | CASSLLLATGGYEQFF | TGCGCCAGCAGCTTGTTACTCGCGACCGGAGGATATGAGCAGTTCTTC
TRBJ2-3 | once | NA | TRBV6-1 | CASSERLGTVRTDTQYF | TGTGCCAGCAGTGAGAGGTTGGGTACTGTCCGAACAGATACGCAGTATTTT
TRBJ1-5 | NA | NA | TRBV2 | CASSEALRGSNQPQHF | TGTGCCAGCAGTGAAGCGCTTCGGGGTAGCAATCAGCCCCAGCATTTT
TRBJ2-2 | NA | NA | TRBV14 | CASSQQNTGELFF | TGTGCCAGCAGCCAACAGAACACCGGGGAGCTGTTTTTT
TRBJ2-2 | NA | TRBD1 | TRBV5-6 | CASRATGGPWGELFF | TGTGCCAGCAGGGCGACAGGGGGCCCTTGGGGGGAGCTGTTTTTT
TRBJ2-1 | once | NA | TRBV5-1 | CASSLDGPGEQFF | TGCGCCAGCAGCTTAGACGGCCCGGGTGAGCAGTTCTTC
TRBJ2-7 | NA | TRBD1 | TRBV3-1/TRBV3-2 | CASSQERPTFRDRSYEQYF | TGTGCCAGCAGCCAAGAGCGCCCGACCTTCCGGGACAGGTCCTACGAGCAGTACTTC
TRBJ2-3 | NA | TRBD2 | TRBV27 | CASSLLAGGTDTQYF | TGTGCCAGCAGTCTACTAGCGGGAGGCACAGATACGCAGTATTTT
TRBJ2-6 | NA | TRBD1 | TRBV9 | CASSQSGQVISGANVLTF | TGTGCCAGCAGCCAGTCAGGACAGGTGATCTCTGGGGCCAACGTCCTGACTTTC
TRBJ2-1 | NA | NA | TRBV5-1 | CASRMAGYSYNEQFF | TGCGCCAGCAGGATGGCGGGCTATTCCTACAATGAGCAGTTCTTC
TRBJ2-7 | once | TRBD1 | TRBV12-3/TRBV12-4 | CASSVRQGSEQYF | TGTGCCAGCAGTGTAAGACAGGGGTCCGAGCAGTACTTC
TRBJ2-1 | NA | TRBD2 | TRBV27 | CASSTGTSGSSEQFF | TGTGCCAGCAGTACCGGGACTAGCGGGAGTTCTGAGCAGTTCTTC
TRBJ1-6 | NA | TRBD1 | TRBV19 | CASSTSTGPGSPLHF | TGTGCCAGTAGTACTTCGACAGGGCCGGGTTCACCCCTCCACTTT
TRBJ1-2 | medium-sized | NA | TRBV4-1 | CASSPGQIYGYTF | TGCGCCAGCAGCCCCGGACAGATCTATGGCTACACCTTC
TRBJ1-3 | NA | NA | TRBV5-4 | CASSLAGSGNTIYF | TGTGCCAGCAGCCTAGCCGGCTCTGGAAACACCATATATTTT
TRBJ1-1 | NA | NA | TRBV6-1 | CASRFGMNTEAFF | TGTGCCAGCAGATTCGGGATGAACACTGAAGCTTTCTTT
TRBJ1-6 | NA | TRBD1 | TRBV27 | CASSGTGNSPLHF | TGTGCCAGCAGTGGGACAGGGAATTCACCCCTCCACTTT
TRBJ2-1 | once | TRBD2 | TRBV6-5 | CASMLAGVREQFF | TGTGCCAGCATGCTAGCGGGAGTCCGTGAGCAGTTCTTC
TRBJ1-3 | NA | NA | TRBV28 | CASSLRATSSGNTIYF | TGTGCCAGCAGTTTACGTGCAACAAGCTCTGGAAACACCATATATTTT
TRBJ2-1 | NA | NA | TRBV11-2 | CASSLRRVYNEQFF | TGTGCCAGCAGCTTACGGAGGGTCTACAATGAGCAGTTCTTC
TRBJ1-4 | once | TRBD1 | TRBV7-9 | CASSRQGGTNEKLFF | TGTGCCAGCAGCCGACAGGGCGGCACTAATGAAAAACTGTTTTTT
TRBJ1-1 | NA | NA | TRBV30 | CAWSVGPGRGNTEAFF | TGTGCCTGGAGTGTGGGTCCGGGTAGAGGGAACACTGAAGCTTTCTTT
TRBJ2-3 | NA | TRBD1 | TRBV4-1 | CASSRDREFTDTQYF | TGCGCCAGCAGCCGGGACAGGGAATTCACAGATACGCAGTATTTT
TRBJ1-3 | NA | TRBD1 | TRBV29-1 | CSVNDRAGNTIYF | TGCAGCGTTAACGACAGGGCTGGAAACACCATATATTTT